This T cell receptor (beta chain) was identified during a study of T-cell memory formation after mild COVID-19. Note on this clonotype: The antigen remains unidentified.

Study-level points and caveats: Among contracting clones, CD4+ were mainly CM/EM and CD8+ enriched in EMRA. Several responding clones turned up in pre-infection memory, indicating that cross-reactive memory may have taken part.

TCRdb reprocessed the 5' RACE reads with MiXCR, giving one entry per CDR3 protein. The sample lists around 200,000 distinct CDR3 sequences; about 22% were seen once. The V and J ends lost 0 bases and 7 bases, in that order; junction bases with no gene match: 3. The CDR3 extends over 14 amino acids. The germline V gene has CDR1 MRHNA and CDR2 SNTAGT. V and J are TRBV6-4 and TRBJ2-1; TRBD2 matches 7 bases. This sequence was found in an adult woman who had mild COVID-19 (a few samples of this study predate the infection). Cell type and time point are not known. The source material was PBMCs or a T cell subset sorted from them (not recorded which). This chain's CDR3 is CASSDSSGMNEQFF. DNA for the CDR3: TGTGCCAGCAGTGACTCGAGCGGGATGAATGAGCAGTTCTTC.